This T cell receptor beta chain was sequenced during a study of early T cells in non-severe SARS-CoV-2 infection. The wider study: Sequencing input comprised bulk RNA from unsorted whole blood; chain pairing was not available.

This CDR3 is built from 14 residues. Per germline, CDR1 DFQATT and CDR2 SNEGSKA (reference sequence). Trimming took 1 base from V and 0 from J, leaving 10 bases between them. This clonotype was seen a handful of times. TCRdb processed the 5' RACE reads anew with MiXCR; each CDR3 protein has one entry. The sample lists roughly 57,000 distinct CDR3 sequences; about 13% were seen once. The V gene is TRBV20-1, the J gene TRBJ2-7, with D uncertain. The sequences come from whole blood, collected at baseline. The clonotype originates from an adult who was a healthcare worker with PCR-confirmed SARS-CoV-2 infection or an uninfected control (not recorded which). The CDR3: CSARGQAISYEQYF. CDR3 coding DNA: TGCAGTGCTAGAGGGCAGGCGATCTCCTACGAGCAGTACTTC.